The sequence of this TCR beta chain was determined in a study of T cells in Graves' hyperthyroidism and ophthalmopathy. Germline CDR1 is LNHNV and CDR2 is YYDKDF (reference sequence). This CDR3 is built from 16 residues. With 0 bases clipped from V and 7 bases from J, the junction kept 11 bases outside the gene matches. Many counts were recorded for this clonotype. RNA transcripts provided the source from which TCR beta CDR3 regions were amplified. RT-PCR in the first round (using the HTBI primer set) targeted the TCR CDR3. TCRdb re-analysed the multiplex PCR reads in MiXCR, keeping a single row per CDR3 protein. The sample gives roughly 500,000 distinct CDR3 sequences, around 22% of which show up once; 10% to 12% is in the top ten.

The sequenced sample consisted of blood. The chain links TRBV15 to TRBJ1-2; TRBD1 matches at 7 bases. This receptor was identified in a woman in her twenties or thirties with Graves' ophthalmopathy. CDR3 region: CATSRDWPGGRSGYTF. The CDR3 nucleotides read TGTGCCACCAGCAGAGATTGGCCAGGGGGGCGGTCTGGCTACACCTTC.